This TCR beta chain was recovered during a study of identical twins. From the 5' RACE reads, TCRdb called clonotypes with MiXCR, one entry per CDR3 protein. The data show over 600,000 distinct CDR3 sequences, roughly 20% seen once. This CDR3 spans 12 amino acids. Germline CDR1 is SGHTA and CDR2 is FQGNSA. With 5 bases removed from V and 5 bases from J, the gap between germline ends came to 9 bases. This sample also appeared in a second study, on T cells expressing NK-cell markers.

The rearrangement links TRBV7-2 to TRBJ1-2, with a possible D match to TRBD1 (5 bases). This clonotype was obtained from a young woman in good health. The specimen was PBMCs. CDR3 DNA sequence: TGTGCCAGCAGCGTTCAGGGATATGGCTACACCTTC. This codes for CASSVQGYGYTF.